This T cell receptor (beta chain) was captured in a study of blood T cell repertoires in COVID-19. At the level of the study: Samples representing acute and convalescent COVID-19 were sourced from the United States, Italy and Spain.

This clone came up many times. Here immunoSEQ multiplex PCR was the method, and the copy in TCRdb shows in-frame clones only, minus some. The sample holds some 100,000 clones; approximately 80% are singletons and the top ten take roughly a third. The CDR3 is made up of 12 amino acids. Deletions cut 7 bases from V and 8 bases from J, with 11 bases between. Germline V CDR1 and CDR2: PRHDT, FYEKMQ (reference sequence). V usage is TRBV13 and J usage is TRBJ1-4, with D possibly TRBD1 on 6 matching bases. Sequenced material: peripheral blood. The origin of this receptor is a man in his 70s with active or convalescent COVID-19. CDR3 loop: CASNRAEEKLFF. The DNA for the CDR3 is TGTGCCAGCAACAGGGCAGAAGAAAAACTGTTTTTT.